Below are 26 T cell receptor beta chains sequenced from a single sample in a study of blood T cell repertoires in COVID-19. Data came from immunoSEQ multiplex PCR; TCRdb stores just in-frame clones and leaves some out. The sample holds tens of thousands of clones, nearly 90% seen once. Sequenced: peripheral blood. The receptors originated from a woman older than 75 with active or convalescent COVID-19.

The rearrangement joins TRBV24-1 to TRBJ2-5; 7 bases line up with TRBD2. The germline gives CDR1 KGHDR, CDR2 SFDVKD. V shed 4 bases, J shed 0 bases, and the junction held 7 bases outside the gene matches. This CDR3 has 16 residues. The CDR3 bases are TGTGCCACCAGTGACGGGACCGGGGGGTACCAAGAGACCCAGTACTTC. This translates into CATSDGTGGYQETQYF.

The chain joins TRBV11-2 to TRBJ2-5; 14 bases are a match to TRBD2. The germline gives CDR1 SGHAT, CDR2 FQNNGV. Losses at the gene ends were 6 bases for V and 5 bases for J; bases not matched to a gene: 17. This CDR3 has 19 residues. Written as DNA, the CDR3 is TGTGCCAGCAGTTCCTACACTGAACCGGGACTAGCGGGAGCTGAGACCCAGTACTTC. Amino acids: CASSSYTEPGLAGAETQYF.

In DNA, the CDR3 is TGTGCCAGTAGTATTACCGGACTAGCGGGAGGGATGAATGAGCAGTTCTTC. Amino acids: CASSITGLAGGMNEQFF. This sequence joins TRBV19 and TRBJ2-1; TRBD2 matches at 15 bases. CDR3 length: 17 residues. Germline CDR1 is LNHDA and CDR2 is SQIVND (reference sequence). After removal of 3 bases from V and 7 bases from J, the junction contained 7 bases not matched to a gene.

This chain joins TRBV6-2 or TRBV6-3 and TRBJ2-7; D unclear. This CDR3 is built from 12 residues. CDR1 and CDR2 from the germline V gene are MNHEY and SVGEGT. V was pared by 6 bases and J by 2 bases, with 8 bases between. This CDR3 is CASSSPAYEQYF. The CDR3 region has the DNA TGTGCCAGCAGCTCTCCCGCCTACGAGCAGTACTTC.

The V gene is TRBV6-4, the J gene TRBJ1-5, with D possibly being TRBD1 (6 bases). Trimming stripped 6 bases from V and 2 bases from J, with 14 bases between. The CDR3 has 15 residues. CDR1 and CDR2 from the germline V gene are MRHNA and SNTAGT. The CDR3 loop reads CASSATGLGNQPQHF. The DNA for the CDR3 is TGTGCCAGCAGCGCCACAGGGTTGGGCAATCAGCCCCAGCATTTT.

The V and J genes are TRBV10-3 and TRBJ1-1; 7 positions agree with TRBD1. CDR3 length: 15 amino acids. The germline V gene encodes CDR1 ENHRY and CDR2 SYGVKD. J lost 1 base, V lost 6 bases, and 8 bases had no gene match. CDR3 protein: CAIRGDREKNTEAFF. The CDR3 DNA is TGTGCCATCAGGGGAGACAGGGAAAAGAACACTGAAGCTTTCTTT.

The chain joins TRBV11-2 to TRBJ1-6, with D maybe TRBD1 (6 bases). The CDR3 length is 17 residues. In germline, CDR1 is SGHAT, CDR2 FQNNGV. Trimming stripped 5 bases from V and 7 bases from J, with 21 bases between. Here the CDR3 reads CASSGNRATAPNSPLHF. CDR3 coding DNA: TGTGCCAGCAGCGGCAACAGGGCCACTGCCCCCAATTCACCCCTCCACTTT.

This clone was counted a single time. The chain links TRBV9 to TRBJ1-2; 11 bases are shared with TRBD1. The CDR3 has 15 amino acids. Per the germline V gene, CDR1 is SGDLS and CDR2 is YYNGEE. The ends lost 1 base at V and 7 bases at J; junction bases unmatched: 6. CDR3 in DNA: TGTGCCAGCAGCGTAACCGGGACAGGGGGGTCTGGCTACACCTTC. Translation gives CASSVTGTGGSGYTF.

The chain joins TRBV29-1 to TRBJ2-7; 10 nucleotides match TRBD2. Per the germline V gene, CDR1 is SQVTM and CDR2 is ANQGSEA. This CDR3 is built from 15 residues. Germline trimming cut 5 bases from V and 3 bases from J; bases unmatched to any gene: 10. This CDR3 reads CSVRRALAGNYEQYF. CDR3 nucleotide sequence: TGCAGCGTTCGGAGGGCACTAGCGGGAAACTACGAGCAGTACTTC.

The chain has TRBV5-4 and TRBJ2-3, with D perhaps matching TRBD1 (8 bases). V gave up 4 bases and J gave up 4 bases, with 10 bases separating them. Germline V gives CDR1 SGHNT, CDR2 YYREEE (reference sequence). CDR3 length: 13 amino acids. DNA of the CDR3: TGTGCCAGCAGCACAGGGGGGGCAGATACGCAGTATTTT. Its translation is CASSTGGADTQYF.

The chain combines TRBV4-3 with TRBJ1-1; tentatively, D is TRBD1 (6 bases). V shed 0 bases and J shed 0 bases, with 11 bases lying between them. The CDR3 contains 16 residues. Germline V gene sequence: CDR1 LGHNA, CDR2 YSLEER. The CDR3 coding sequence is TGCGCCAGCAGCCAAGATTACAGGGCCATGAACACTGAAGCTTTCTTT. Encoded protein: CASSQDYRAMNTEAFF.

This clone was counted only a few times. The rearrangement links TRBV24-1 to TRBJ2-1, with a possible D match to TRBD1 (5 bases). Germline lookup yields CDR1 KGHDR and CDR2 SFDVKD. V dropped 5 bases and J dropped 6 bases, with 19 bases sitting between them. The CDR3 has 16 residues. CDR3: CATSAPEAGLFNEQFF. DNA for the CDR3: TGTGCCACCAGTGCACCCGAGGCAGGGCTCTTCAATGAGCAGTTCTTC.

CDR3 in DNA: TGTGCCAGCTCACCAGAGGGCGGCGTTTTTGCTGAAGCTTTCTTT. It yields the protein CASSPEGGVFAEAFF. The chain carries TRBV18 and TRBJ1-1, with D uncertain. Between the trimmed V and J ends, which lost 2 bases and 6 bases, there was a span of 16 bases. The CDR3 totals 15 residues. Germline CDR1 reads KGHSH; CDR2 reads LQKENI.

The chain joins TRBV6-1 to TRBJ1-5; TRBD1 matches at 7 bases. CDR3 length: 15 residues. Germline V gene data show CDR1 as MNHNS and CDR2 as SASEGT. Trimming removed 3 bases from V and 4 bases from J; junction bases left unmatched: 6. The CDR3 bases are TGTGCCAGCAGTGAGTCGGGACAGCAGAATCAGCCCCAGCATTTT. Its translation is CASSESGQQNQPQHF.

CDR3 coding DNA: TGTGCCAGCTCACCAGGGAGATTCAATGAGCAGTTCTTC. Its translation: CASSPGRFNEQFF. The chain employs TRBV18 and TRBJ2-1; D is perhaps TRBD2 (5 bases). Germline lookup yields CDR1 KGHSH and CDR2 LQKENI. This CDR3 region has 13 residues. The V gene lost 2 bases and the J gene lost 6 bases, with 8 bases spanning the gap.

The gene calls are TRBV4-3 and TRBJ2-2; D uncertain. Germline CDR1 reads LGHNA; CDR2 reads YSLEER. The CDR3 has 16 amino acids. V shed 0 bases and J shed 1 base, with 9 bases lying between them. CDR3 bases: TGCGCCAGCAGCCAAGAAGTGGGCCAGAACACCGGGGAGCTGTTTTTT. Residues: CASSQEVGQNTGELFF.

V and J are TRBV7-2 and TRBJ1-4; TRBD1 might be the D (6 bases). Germline CDR1 is SGHTA and CDR2 is FQGNSA. The CDR3 has 17 amino acids. Trimming removed 2 bases from V and 7 bases from J, with 20 bases in between. The CDR3 loop is CASSLSRLQGGSEKLFF. The DNA for the CDR3 is TGTGCCAGCAGCTTATCACGTTTACAGGGTGGGAGTGAAAAACTGTTTTTT. The full variable domain, its missing parts supplied by reference TRBV7-2 and TRBJ1-4, is GAGVSQSPSNKVTEKGKDVELRCDPISGHTALYWYRQSLGQGLEFLIYFQGNSAPDKSGLPSDRFSAERTGGSVSTLTIQRTQQEDSAVYLCASSLSRLQGGSEKLFFGSGTQLSVL.

This clone was observed once. The J gene is TRBJ2-3, the V gene TRBV7-2, with 7 nucleotides matching TRBD2. The germline V gene has CDR1 SGHTA and CDR2 FQGNSA. The junction had 20 bases not matched to a gene; V was cut back by 5 bases and J by 6 bases. The CDR3 loop spans 18 amino acids. The CDR3 bases are TGTGCCAGCAGCCCCCGGGACTACTCGCGAGCGGTAGGGGATACGCAGTATTTT. The encoded protein is CASSPRDYSRAVGDTQYF.

V gene TRBV12-3 or TRBV12-4 combines with J gene TRBJ2-5; 11 bases fit TRBD2. This CDR3 has 13 residues. V lost 6 bases and J lost 12; bases outside the gene matches: 9. The CDR3 loop is CASRPQLAGVEYF. The CDR3 coding sequence is TGTGCCAGCAGACCCCAACTAGCGGGAGTTGAGTACTTC.

This chain joins TRBV28 and TRBJ2-3, with 9 bases that match TRBD1. The CDR3 spans 16 residues. Trimming took 2 bases from V and 1 from J; bases not matched to a gene: 4. In germline, CDR1 is MDHEN, CDR2 SYDVKM. The DNA of the CDR3 is TGTGCCAGCAGTTTAAGGAGGGACAGGGGCACAGATACGCAGTATTTT. Protein product: CASSLRRDRGTDTQYF.

The genes are TRBV28 and TRBJ2-2, with D perhaps matching TRBD2 (7 bases). This CDR3 contains 17 residues. Germline V CDR1 and CDR2: MDHEN, SYDVKM. V was trimmed by 5 bases and J by 2 bases, leaving 18 bases between them. As DNA, the CDR3 is TGTGCCAGCAGTCCGCCTGGGGGAGGGGGAAACACCGGGGAGCTGTTTTTT. It specifies CASSPPGGGGNTGELFF.

This clone was counted once. The chain carries TRBV28 and TRBJ1-2; tentatively, D is TRBD1 (6 bases). V gave up 5 bases and J gave up 4 bases, with 20 bases separating them. Germline assignment: CDR1 MDHEN and CDR2 SYDVKM. The CDR3 has 16 amino acids. The CDR3 DNA reads TGTGCCAGCAGTGACCCCCGAGGGCAGGGGAGCTATGGCTACACCTTC. Encoded protein: CASSDPRGQGSYGYTF.

This chain joins TRBV7-2 and TRBJ2-5, with D perhaps matching TRBD1 (5 bases). V lost 5 bases, J lost 4 bases, and 17 bases lay in between. Germline assignment: CDR1 SGHTA and CDR2 FQGNSA. The CDR3 spans 15 residues. For the CDR3, the DNA is TGTGCCAGCAGCCCATCTACAGGTTCGCGAGAGACCCAGTACTTC. Protein product: CASSPSTGSRETQYF.

The chain combines TRBV11-2 with TRBJ2-2, with D uncertain. Trimming cost V 2 bases and J 5 bases, with 9 bases left between them. CDR1 is SGHAT and CDR2 is FQNNGV in the germline V gene. The CDR3 totals 14 residues. CDR3 DNA sequence: TGTGCCAGCAGCTTACGCACAGAGACCGGGGAGCTGTTTTTT. Protein product: CASSLRTETGELFF.

This chain links TRBV6-5 with TRBJ2-5; TRBD2 matches 9 bases. Per the germline V gene, CDR1 is MNHEY and CDR2 is SVGAGI. The CDR3 runs to 16 residues. V shed 4 bases and J 4 bases; nucleotides not matched to a gene: 10. Here the CDR3 DNA reads TGTGCCAGCAGTTTTGCTAGCGGGGCCTCAGGAGAGACCCAGTACTTC. Amino acids: CASSFASGASGETQYF.

V and J are TRBV3-1 (or the pseudogene TRBV3-2) and TRBJ1-6; D uncertain. The V gene lost 4 bases and the J gene lost 10 bases, with 11 bases spanning the gap. The germline gives CDR1 LGHDT, CDR2 YNNKEL (reference sequence). The CDR3 has 13 amino acids. The CDR3 DNA sequence: TGTGCCAGCAGCCCCCTTCGGTCCTCACCCCTCCACTTT. Its translation: CASSPLRSSPLHF.